What follows describes a single T cell receptor beta chain. The CDR3 is 16 residues long. The V and J ends lost 3 bases and 1 base respectively, with 12 bases between them. Germline V lookup: CDR1 SNHLY, CDR2 FYNNEI. TCRdb's table, derived via immunoSEQ multiplex PCR, lists solely in-frame clones and lacks some. This table holds about 100,000 clones, 79% found once. This entry belongs to a study of blood T cell repertoires in COVID-19. The TCR sequence derives from a woman of 80 years or more with active or convalescent COVID-19. Sequencing used peripheral blood. The V and J genes are TRBV2 and TRBJ2-2, with TRBD1 as a possible D gene (6 bases). The CDR3 here is CASSEGQGLNTGELFF. The CDR3 coding sequence is TGTGCCAGCAGTGAGGGGCAGGGGTTGAACACCGGGGAGCTGTTTTTT.